This TCR beta chain appears in the sequencing data of a study of identical twins. CDR3 length: 11 amino acids. Between the trimmed V and J ends, which lost 2 bases and 9 bases, there was a span of 5 bases. Germline V gives CDR1 LGHDT, CDR2 YNNKEL (reference sequence). TCRdb re-called the 5' RACE reads with MiXCR, one entry per CDR3 protein. Of about 240,000 distinct CDR3 sequences listed, roughly 12% are singletons. No donor was unhealthy or non-Caucasian. Another study also made use of these data, one on yellow fever vaccine responses in identical twins.

The rearrangement uses TRBV3-1 and TRBJ2-1; D remains unclear. The sequencing input was memory (CD45RO+) T cells sorted from blood. The clonotype was recovered from a woman aged 18 to 35 in good health. The CDR3 coding sequence is TGTGCCAGCAGCCAAATGAGTGAGCAGTTCTTC. This codes for CASSQMSEQFF.